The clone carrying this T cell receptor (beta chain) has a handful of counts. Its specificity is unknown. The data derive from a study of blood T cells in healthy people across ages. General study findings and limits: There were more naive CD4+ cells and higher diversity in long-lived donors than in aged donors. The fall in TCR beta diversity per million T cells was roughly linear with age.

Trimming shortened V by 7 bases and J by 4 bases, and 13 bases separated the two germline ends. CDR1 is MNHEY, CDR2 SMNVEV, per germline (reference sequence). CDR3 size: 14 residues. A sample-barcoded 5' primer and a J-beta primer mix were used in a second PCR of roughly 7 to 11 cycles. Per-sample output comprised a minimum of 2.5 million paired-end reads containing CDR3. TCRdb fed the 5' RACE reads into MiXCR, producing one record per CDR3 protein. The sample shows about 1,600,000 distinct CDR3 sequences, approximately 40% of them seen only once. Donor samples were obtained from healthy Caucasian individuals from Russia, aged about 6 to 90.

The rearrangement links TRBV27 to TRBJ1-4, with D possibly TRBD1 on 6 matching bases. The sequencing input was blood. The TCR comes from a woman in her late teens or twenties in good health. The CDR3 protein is CASKPTGINEKLFF. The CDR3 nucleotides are TGTGCCAGCAAACCTACAGGGATTAATGAAAAACTGTTTTTT.